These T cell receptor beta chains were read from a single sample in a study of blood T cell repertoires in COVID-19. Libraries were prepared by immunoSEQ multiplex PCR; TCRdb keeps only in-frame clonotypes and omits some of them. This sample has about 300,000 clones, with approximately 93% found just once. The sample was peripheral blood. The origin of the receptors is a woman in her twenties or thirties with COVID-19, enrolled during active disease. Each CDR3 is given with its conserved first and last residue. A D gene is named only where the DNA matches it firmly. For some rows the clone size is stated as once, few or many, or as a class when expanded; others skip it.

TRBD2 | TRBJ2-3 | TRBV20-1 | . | CSASGLAGGEDTQYF | TGCAGTGCTAGTGGCCTAGCGGGAGGAGAAGATACGCAGTATTTT
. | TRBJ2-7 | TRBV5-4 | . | CASSYGTSHEQYF | TGTGCCAGCAGCTACGGGACTTCACACGAGCAGTACTTC
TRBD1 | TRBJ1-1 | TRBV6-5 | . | CASSYGQGWVTEAFF | TGTGCCAGCAGTTACGGACAGGGGTGGGTGACTGAAGCTTTCTTT
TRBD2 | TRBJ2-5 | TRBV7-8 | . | CASSLGAGAGIKETQYF | TGTGCCAGCAGCTTAGGGGCGGGAGCGGGGATCAAAGAGACCCAGTACTTC
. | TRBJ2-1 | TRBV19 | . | CASSIQGRHEQFF | TGTGCCAGTAGTATACAGGGTAGGCATGAGCAGTTCTTC
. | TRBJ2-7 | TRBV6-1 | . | CASSDSRGLPSYEQYF | TGTGCCAGCAGTGATTCCAGGGGCCTACCCTCCTACGAGCAGTACTTC
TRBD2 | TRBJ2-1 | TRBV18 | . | CASSGTSGGYNEQFF | TGTGCCAGCTCAGGAACTAGCGGGGGATACAATGAGCAGTTCTTC
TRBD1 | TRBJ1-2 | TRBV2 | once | CASSSAGGQGNYGYTF | TGTGCCAGCAGTTCAGCCGGGGGACAGGGAAACTATGGCTACACCTTC
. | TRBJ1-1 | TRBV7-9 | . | CASSLAYGEGTEAFF | TGTGCCAGCAGCTTAGCTTACGGTGAGGGCACTGAAGCTTTCTTT
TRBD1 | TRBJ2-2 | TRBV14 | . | CASSTGTVNTGELFF | TGTGCCAGCAGCACCGGGACAGTAAACACCGGGGAGCTGTTTTTT
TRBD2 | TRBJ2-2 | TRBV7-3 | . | CASSLRLAGAGGELFF | TGTGCCAGCAGCTTAAGGCTAGCGGGAGCGGGCGGGGAGCTGTTTTTT
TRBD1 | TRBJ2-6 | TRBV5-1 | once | CASSLAQGAEANVLTF | TGCGCCAGCAGCTTGGCCCAGGGGGCAGAGGCCAACGTCCTGACTTTC
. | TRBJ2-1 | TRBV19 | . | CASSISEGGNEQFF | TGTGCCAGTAGTATAAGCGAGGGCGGCAATGAGCAGTTCTTC
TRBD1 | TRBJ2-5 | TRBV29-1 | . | CSVDETGLGETQYF | TGCAGCGTTGACGAGACAGGGCTCGGGGAGACCCAGTACTTC
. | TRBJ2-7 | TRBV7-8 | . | CASTPQAPYEQYF | TGTGCCAGCACACCTCAGGCGCCCTACGAGCAGTACTTC
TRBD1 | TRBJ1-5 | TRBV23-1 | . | CASSQKDRGPYQPQHF | TGCGCCAGCAGTCAAAAGGACAGGGGACCTTATCAGCCCCAGCATTTT
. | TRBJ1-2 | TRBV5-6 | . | CASSRSLTGSPNYGYTF | TGTGCCAGCAGCCGTTCCCTTACAGGAAGCCCAAACTATGGCTACACCTTC
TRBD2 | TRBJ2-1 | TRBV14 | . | CASSQDPSGYLSSYNEQFF | TGTGCCAGCAGCCAAGATCCTAGCGGGTACCTAAGCTCCTACAATGAGCAGTTCTTC
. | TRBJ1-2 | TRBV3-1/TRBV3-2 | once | CASSSLDRRYGYTF | TGTGCCAGCAGCTCGTTAGACAGGCGGTATGGCTACACCTTC
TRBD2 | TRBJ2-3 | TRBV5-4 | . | CASSLGGDGGIDTQYF | TGTGCCAGCAGCTTGGGTGGGGACGGGGGGATAGATACGCAGTATTTT
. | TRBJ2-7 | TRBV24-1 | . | CATSFCEQYF | TGTGCCACCAGTTTCTGTGAGCAGTACTTC
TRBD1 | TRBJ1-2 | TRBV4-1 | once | CASSQDWDRAPLYGYTF | TGCGCCAGCAGCCAAGACTGGGACAGGGCACCTCTCTATGGCTACACCTTC
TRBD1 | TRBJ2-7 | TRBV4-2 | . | CASSTRTGDRYEQYF | TGTGCCAGCAGCACCCGGACAGGGGACCGCTACGAGCAGTACTTC
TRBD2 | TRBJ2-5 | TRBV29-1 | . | CSVEGLAGKIYQETQYF | TGCAGCGTTGAAGGGCTAGCGGGAAAGATTTACCAAGAGACCCAGTACTTC
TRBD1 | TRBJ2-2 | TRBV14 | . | CASSPWTGMIGELFF | TGTGCCAGCAGCCCATGGACAGGGATGATCGGGGAGCTGTTTTTT
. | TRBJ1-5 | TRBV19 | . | CASSSQSDSNQPQHF | TGTGCCAGTAGTAGTCAGTCTGATAGCAATCAGCCCCAGCATTTT
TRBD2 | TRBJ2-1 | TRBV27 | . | CASSPRTSGSVSYNEQFF | TGTGCCAGCAGTCCCCGGACTAGCGGGAGTGTCTCCTACAATGAGCAGTTCTTC
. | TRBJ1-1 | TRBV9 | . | CASSGGDTSYTEAFF | TGTGCCAGCAGCGGAGGGGACACGTCTTACACTGAAGCTTTCTTT
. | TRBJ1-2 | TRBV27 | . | CASSLYMGAGGGYTF | TGTGCCAGCAGTTTATATATGGGGGCCGGTGGTGGCTACACCTTC
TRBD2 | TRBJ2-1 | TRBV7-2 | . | CASSLRLAGGSGTSQFF | TGTGCCAGCAGCTTGAGACTAGCGGGAGGATCGGGGACCTCACAGTTCTTC
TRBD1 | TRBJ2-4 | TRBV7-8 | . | CASSGQGANIQYF | TGTGCCAGCAGCGGACAGGGGGCGAACATTCAGTACTTC
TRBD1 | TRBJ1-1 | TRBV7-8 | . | CASSAGGQFRTEAFF | TGTGCCAGCAGCGCGGGGGGACAGTTTCGGACTGAAGCTTTCTTT
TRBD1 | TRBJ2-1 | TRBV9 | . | CASSPGTGVVSNEQFF | TGTGCCAGCAGCCCCGGGACAGGTGTGGTTTCGAATGAGCAGTTCTTC
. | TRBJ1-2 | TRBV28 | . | CASTRRGEIYGYTF | TGTGCCAGCACCCGACGGGGGGAAATCTATGGCTACACCTTC
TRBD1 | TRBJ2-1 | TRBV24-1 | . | CATSDRGDRGPNEQFF | TGTGCCACCAGTGATCGGGGGGACAGGGGTCCCAATGAGCAGTTCTTC